This T cell receptor (beta chain) was captured in a study of T cell changes during pregnancy in multiple sclerosis. This clone appeared a single time. The junction departs from germline at one end; a sequencing error may be responsible. Data came from immunoSEQ multiplex PCR; TCRdb stores just in-frame clones and leaves some out. The top ten hold 1% to 1.5% of the sample, which has 40,000 or so clones, over 85% seen once. The V gene's germline CDR1 is LNHDA and CDR2 SQIVND (reference sequence). CDR3 length: 12 amino acids. The starting material was peripheral blood, obtained before pregnancy. V gene TRBV19 combines with J gene TRBJ2-4; D may be TRBD2 (6 bases). This TCR came from a female donor with multiple sclerosis, enrolled in a pregnancy study. The CDR3 DNA follows: TGTGCCAGTAGTTCCGTGGAGGGTAGTGGGAACTTC. As protein: CASSSVEGSGNF.